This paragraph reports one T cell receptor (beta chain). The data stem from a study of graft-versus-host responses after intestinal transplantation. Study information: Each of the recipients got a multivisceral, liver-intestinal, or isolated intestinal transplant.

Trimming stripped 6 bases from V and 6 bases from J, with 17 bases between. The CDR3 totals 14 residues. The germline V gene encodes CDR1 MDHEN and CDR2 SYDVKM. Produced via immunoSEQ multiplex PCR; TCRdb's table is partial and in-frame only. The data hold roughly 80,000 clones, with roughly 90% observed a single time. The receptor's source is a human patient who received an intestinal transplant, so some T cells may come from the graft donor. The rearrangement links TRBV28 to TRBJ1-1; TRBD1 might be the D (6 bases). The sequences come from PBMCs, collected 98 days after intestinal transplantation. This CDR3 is CASSPLGKGAEAFF. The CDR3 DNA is TGTGCCAGCAGCCCCTTGGGGAAGGGGGCTGAAGCTTTCTTT.